This TCR beta chain was retrieved from a study of tumor and adjacent non-tumor tissue in lung cancer listed by TCRdb under 2018. About the study as a whole: The cohort included more than nine adenocarcinoma, 2 squamous cell carcinoma and 1 small cell lung cancer patients. The roughly 15 patients were aged about 30 to 80 years, included about 10 men and 5 women, and had TNM stage I to III disease. Sequencing generated a total of about 130,000,000 productive TCRbeta reads, averaging around 4.2 million reads per sample. Using bulk TCRbeta repertoires from approximately 15 lung cancer patients, the study set lung tumor tissue side by side with matched distant non-tumor lung tissue. TCRbeta CDR3 sequencing was performed on a few dozen paired specimens, with one tumor sample and one normal lung sample collected per patient.

Receptor amplification or capture employed multiplex PCR. Sequenced using an Illumina HiSeq 2500. TCRbeta libraries were constructed through three rounds of nested PCR with primers (Table S4) according to protocols modified from ARM-PCR. PCR products of 200-500 bp were gel-excised and purified with the QIAquick gel extraction kit before sequencing. In the source study's methods: Trimmomatic was used to clean the reads, FLASH was used to merge the reads into complete CDR3 sequences, and MiTCR was used to assign the reads to V(D)J germline segments. Clonal diversity was calculated as the inverse Simpson's index using VDJtools. In-frame sequences lacking a premature stop codon were counted as productive reads. In-frame beta chains were kept once TCRdb had trimmed the public reads at Q25 with fastp and called clones with MiXCR. Records with the same CDR3 protein are collapsed into one entry carrying the most frequent genes and DNA. The V and J calls and clone size are TCRdb's, not the authors'. This sample holds 200,000 to 250,000 distinct CDR3 sequences; 71% were observed only once. The ten top clones hold 20% to 25% of the sample.

Notes on this clonotype: Its target antigen remains unknown. Qualities for individual bases were not recorded, and no much larger clone is one base off.

General study outcomes and caveats: Peripheral blood was not sequenced, so blood TCRbeta repertoires were not examined in the lung cancer patients of the study. TCR diversity (inverse Simpson) was significantly higher in tumor than in normal lung tissue (around 450 vs 160, P = 0.0075, Mann-Whitney U test). The methods do not name the sequencing platform or mention unique molecular identifiers. A significantly larger cumulative share of the repertoire was made up by the top 100 clones in normal lung than in tumor tissue. Significantly higher TCR diversity was found in younger patients, and higher tumor TCR diversity was associated with shorter overall and disease-free survival. With only roughly 14 patients in the cohort, the authors noted that larger samples and more detailed clinical data are needed.

RNA was extracted from bulk unsorted tissue and checked for quality with a NanoDrop ND-1000 and an Agilent 2100. The donors were newly diagnosed lung cancer patients admitted for thoracic surgery in China from August to November 2014 who had not received prior chemotherapy. Anyone who had undergone radiotherapy or chemotherapy before, or who had another cancer at the same time, was left out of the study. Surgical tissue pieces of about 1-2.3 cm3 were preserved in RNAlater solution and stored at -80 °C until use. V is shortened by 5 bases, J by 0 bases, and the region joining them spans 14 bases. In the germline V gene, CDR1 corresponds to SQVTM and CDR2 to ANQGSEA. The CDR3 goes from the cysteine to the phenylalanine over 14 residues. Only the CDR3 part of the read is kept: 42 bases, read in frame from the first base.

The chain is encoded by TRBV29-1 joined to TRBJ2-7, and perhaps TRBD1 as D gene, on 6 matching bases. Sequenced sample: lung tumor tissue. The receptor's source is a man aged 55 to 70 with non-small cell lung cancer. The DNA sequence is given as TGCAGCGTTCTTACAGGGACCGGCTCCTACGAGCAGTACTTC. Its coded protein is CSVLTGTGSYEQYF.